These 6 T cell receptor beta chains were all obtained from the same sample, sequenced in a study of cytomegalovirus exposure and HLA in healthy donors. 13 Jbeta primers and 60 Vbeta primers were used for the PCR. TCRdb's table, derived via immunoSEQ multiplex PCR, lists solely in-frame clones and lacks some. The sample carries 150,000 to 250,000 clones, 75% to 85% recorded once. Sequenced input: PBMCs. The receptor set was obtained from a woman aged 50 to 65 in good health and CMV-seropositive.

The genes are TRBV5-3 and TRBJ2-7; 8 bases match TRBD2. TRBV5-3 is marked as an open reading frame, function uncertain. The ends lost 9 bases at V and 5 bases at J; junction bases unmatched: 7. The CDR3 is made up of 12 amino acids. DNA for the CDR3: TGTGCCACGGGACTAGGAAACCACGAGCAGTACTTC. Protein sequence: CATGLGNHEQYF.

This chain links TRBV7-2 with TRBJ2-2; no clear D. From germline, CDR1 is SGHTA and CDR2 FQGNSA. Trimming stripped 2 bases from V and 2 bases from J, with 6 bases between. This CDR3 is built from 14 residues. As DNA, the CDR3 is TGTGCCAGCAGCTTACTCCTAAACACCGGGGAGCTGTTTTTT. Its translation is CASSLLLNTGELFF.

The chain recombines TRBV25-1 with TRBJ2-2; TRBD1 might be the D (5 bases). The CDR3 covers 16 residues. V was trimmed by 1 base and J by 1 base, leaving 10 bases between them. The germline gives CDR1 MGHDK, CDR2 SYGVNS. The CDR3 nucleotides read TGTGCCAGCAGTGAATGGGGCTGGGGGAACACCGGGGAGCTGTTTTTT. It yields the protein CASSEWGWGNTGELFF.

CDR3 DNA: TGCGCCAGCAGCTCAACCGGGACAGGCCTCTACGAGCAGTACTTC. This translates into CASSSTGTGLYEQYF. The gene calls are TRBV5-1 and TRBJ2-7, with 8 bases aligning to TRBD1. The CDR3 loop spans 15 amino acids. V lost 3 bases and J lost 3; bases outside the gene matches: 8. Germline V gene sequence: CDR1 SGHRS, CDR2 YFSETQ.

The chain uses TRBV18 and TRBJ1-1; D gene ambiguous. V lost 3 bases to trimming and J lost 6 bases, with 14 bases between them. In germline, CDR1 is KGHSH, CDR2 LQKENI. The CDR3 runs 14 residues. CDR3 bases: TGTGCCAGCTCACCCGGGGATCTTGGGGCTGAAGCTTTCTTT. It yields the protein CASSPGDLGAEAFF.

The rearrangement uses TRBV6-6 and TRBJ1-1; TRBD1 matches 8 bases. The CDR3 length is 16 residues. Germline values: CDR1 MNHNY, CDR2 SVGAGI (reference sequence). V shed 6 bases, J shed 0 bases, and the junction held 9 bases outside the gene matches. DNA of the CDR3: TGTGCCAGCAGCCTCCTGGGACAGGAGATGAACACTGAAGCTTTCTTT. Protein product: CASSLLGQEMNTEAFF.